The clone carrying this TCR beta chain was recorded once. The sample belongs to a study of lymphopenia after photon versus proton radiotherapy. Libraries were prepared by immunoSEQ multiplex PCR; TCRdb keeps only in-frame clonotypes and omits some of them. The sample shows about 60,000 clones, around 85% of them seen only once. Per the germline V gene, CDR1 is MNHEY and CDR2 is SMNVEV (reference sequence). This CDR3 is 14 amino acids long. V was trimmed by 3 bases and J by 4 bases, leaving 11 bases between them. The starting material was peripheral blood, obtained from a patient treated with proton-based radiotherapy. The genes are TRBV27 and TRBJ2-3; D possibly corresponds to TRBD1 (6 bases). The clonotype comes from a man in his 60s with pancreatic cancer. CDR3 region: CASSLLDRADTQYF. The CDR3 nucleotides are TGTGCCAGCAGTTTGTTGGACAGAGCAGATACGCAGTATTTT.